This TCR beta chain was sequenced during a study of CD8 T cells in ankylosing spondylitis. In this sample, this clonotype turned up many times. TCRdb recomputed calls from the 5' RACE reads with MiXCR, one row per CDR3 protein. In the table there are a few hundred thousand distinct CDR3 sequences, roughly a tenth of which are singletons. This sequence was found in a male donor with ankylosing spondylitis or in good health (not recorded which). The sequenced material came from blood, either unsorted or a sorted T cell fraction (not recorded which).

The DNA of the CDR3 is TGTGCCAGCAGTTCGACAGGGGTAGGCTACACCTTC. It translates to CASSSTGVGYTF. V usage is TRBV6-5 and J usage is TRBJ1-2, with 8 nucleotides matching TRBD1. Trimming at V came to 4 bases and at J to 8 bases, leaving 3 bases not matched to a gene. The CDR3 covers 12 residues. From germline, CDR1 is MNHEY and CDR2 SVGAGI.